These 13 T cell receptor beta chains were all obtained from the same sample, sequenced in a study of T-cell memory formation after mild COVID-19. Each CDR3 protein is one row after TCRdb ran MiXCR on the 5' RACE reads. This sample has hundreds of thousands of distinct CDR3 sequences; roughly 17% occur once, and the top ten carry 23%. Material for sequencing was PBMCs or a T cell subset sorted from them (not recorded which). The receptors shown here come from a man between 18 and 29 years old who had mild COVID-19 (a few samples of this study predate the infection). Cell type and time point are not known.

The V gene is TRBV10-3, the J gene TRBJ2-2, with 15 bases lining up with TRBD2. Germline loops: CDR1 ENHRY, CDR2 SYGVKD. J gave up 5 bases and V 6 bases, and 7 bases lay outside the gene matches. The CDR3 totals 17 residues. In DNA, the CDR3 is TGTGCCATCAGATCTGGGACTAGCGGGGGGTTTACCGGGGAGCTGTTTTTT. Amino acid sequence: CAIRSGTSGGFTGELFF.

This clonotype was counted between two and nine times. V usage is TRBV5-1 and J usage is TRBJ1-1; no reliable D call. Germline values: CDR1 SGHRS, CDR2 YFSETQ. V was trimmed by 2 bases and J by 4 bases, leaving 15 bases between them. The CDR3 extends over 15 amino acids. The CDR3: CASSLADNLGTEAFF. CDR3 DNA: TGCGCCAGCAGCTTAGCCGACAATTTGGGCACTGAAGCTTTCTTT. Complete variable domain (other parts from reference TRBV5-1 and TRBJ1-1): KAGVTQTPRYLIKTRGQQVTLSCSPISGHRSVSWYQQTPGQGLQFLFEYFSETQRNKGNFPGRFSGRQFSNSRSEMNVSTLELGDSALYLCASSLADNLGTEAFFGQGTRLTVV.

As DNA, the CDR3 is TGTGCCAGCAGCTTGGACAGGTTCACAAATGAGCAGTTCTTC. Translating it yields CASSLDRFTNEQFF. The V gene is TRBV5-6, the J gene TRBJ2-1; weak D call: TRBD1 (5 bases). CDR1 SGHDT and CDR2 YYEEEE come from the germline V gene. Deletions cut 0 bases from V and 7 bases from J, with 11 bases between. This CDR3 has 14 amino acids.

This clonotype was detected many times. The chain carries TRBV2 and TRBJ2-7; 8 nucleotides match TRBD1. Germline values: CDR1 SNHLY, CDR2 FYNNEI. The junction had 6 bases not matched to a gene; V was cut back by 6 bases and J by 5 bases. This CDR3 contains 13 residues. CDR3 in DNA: TGTGCCAGCAGACCGCAACAGGGGGACGAGCAGTACTTC. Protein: CASRPQQGDEQYF.

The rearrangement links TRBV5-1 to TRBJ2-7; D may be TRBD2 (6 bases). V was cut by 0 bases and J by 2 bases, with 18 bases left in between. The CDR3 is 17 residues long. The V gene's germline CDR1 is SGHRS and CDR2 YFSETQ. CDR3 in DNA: TGCGCCAGCAGCTTGGATCTGACTAGATCGCTAGCCTACGAGCAGTACTTC. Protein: CASSLDLTRSLAYEQYF.

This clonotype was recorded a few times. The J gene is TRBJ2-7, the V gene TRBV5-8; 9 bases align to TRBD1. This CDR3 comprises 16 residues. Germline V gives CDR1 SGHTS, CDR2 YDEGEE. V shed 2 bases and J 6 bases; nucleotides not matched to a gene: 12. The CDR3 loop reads CASSFGPGTGRPEQYF. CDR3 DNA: TGTGCCAGCAGCTTCGGACCCGGGACAGGGAGGCCCGAGCAGTACTTC.

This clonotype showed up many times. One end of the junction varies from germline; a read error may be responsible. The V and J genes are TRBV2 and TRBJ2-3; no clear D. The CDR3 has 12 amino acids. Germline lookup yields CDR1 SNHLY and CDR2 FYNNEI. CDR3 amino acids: CASRPLYPVPHF. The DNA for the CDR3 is TGTGCCAGCCGGCCCCTGTACCCAGTCCCGCATTTT.

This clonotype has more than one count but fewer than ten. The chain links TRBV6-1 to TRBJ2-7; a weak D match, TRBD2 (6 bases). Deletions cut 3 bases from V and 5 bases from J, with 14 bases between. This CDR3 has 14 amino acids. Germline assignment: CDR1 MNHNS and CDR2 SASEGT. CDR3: CASSDNGGRDEQYF. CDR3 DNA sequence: TGTGCCAGCAGTGACAACGGGGGTCGTGACGAGCAGTACTTC.

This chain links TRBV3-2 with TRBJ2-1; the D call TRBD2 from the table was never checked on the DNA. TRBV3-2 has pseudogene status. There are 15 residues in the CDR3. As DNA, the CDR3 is TGTGCCAGCAGCCGAGGGACTAGCGGGGGGGCAGAGCAGTTCTTC. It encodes CASSRGTSGGAEQFF.

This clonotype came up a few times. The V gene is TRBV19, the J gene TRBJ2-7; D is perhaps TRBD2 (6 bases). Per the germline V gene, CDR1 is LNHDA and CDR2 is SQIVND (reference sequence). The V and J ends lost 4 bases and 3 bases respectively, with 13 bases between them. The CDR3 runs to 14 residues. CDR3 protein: CASSNRGSFYEQYF. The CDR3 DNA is TGTGCCAGTAGTAACCGGGGGAGCTTCTACGAGCAGTACTTC. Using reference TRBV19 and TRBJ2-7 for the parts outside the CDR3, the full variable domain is DGGITQSPKYLFRKEGQNVTLSCEQNLNHDAMYWYRQDPGQGLRLIYYSQIVNDFQKGDIAEGYSVSREKKESFPLTVTSAQKNPTAFYLCASSNRGSFYEQYFGPGTRLTVT.

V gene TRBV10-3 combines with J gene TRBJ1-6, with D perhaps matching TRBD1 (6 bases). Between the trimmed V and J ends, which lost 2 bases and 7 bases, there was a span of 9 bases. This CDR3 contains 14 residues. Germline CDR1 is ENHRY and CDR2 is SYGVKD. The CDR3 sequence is CAISERDTNSPLHF. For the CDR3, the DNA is TGTGCCATCAGTGAGAGGGACACCAATTCACCCCTCCACTTT.

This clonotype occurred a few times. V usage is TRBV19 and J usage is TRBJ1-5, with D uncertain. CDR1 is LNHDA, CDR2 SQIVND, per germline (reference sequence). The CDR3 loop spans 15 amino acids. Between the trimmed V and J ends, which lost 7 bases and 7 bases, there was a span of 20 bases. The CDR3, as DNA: TGTGCCAGTAACCCGGACGGGGAGGACTGGCAGCCCCAGCATTTT. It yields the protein CASNPDGEDWQPQHF.

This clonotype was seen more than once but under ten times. CDR3 coding DNA: TGTGCCAGCAGCCAAGATCGGGGGTTAAACCCCTACGAGCAGTACTTC. It yields the protein CASSQDRGLNPYEQYF. The V and J genes are TRBV3-1 and TRBJ2-7, with D maybe TRBD2 (6 bases). Germline CDR1 LGHDT, CDR2 YNNKEL (reference sequence). Trimming shortened V by 0 bases and J by 2 bases, and 14 bases separated the two germline ends. This CDR3 spans 16 amino acids.